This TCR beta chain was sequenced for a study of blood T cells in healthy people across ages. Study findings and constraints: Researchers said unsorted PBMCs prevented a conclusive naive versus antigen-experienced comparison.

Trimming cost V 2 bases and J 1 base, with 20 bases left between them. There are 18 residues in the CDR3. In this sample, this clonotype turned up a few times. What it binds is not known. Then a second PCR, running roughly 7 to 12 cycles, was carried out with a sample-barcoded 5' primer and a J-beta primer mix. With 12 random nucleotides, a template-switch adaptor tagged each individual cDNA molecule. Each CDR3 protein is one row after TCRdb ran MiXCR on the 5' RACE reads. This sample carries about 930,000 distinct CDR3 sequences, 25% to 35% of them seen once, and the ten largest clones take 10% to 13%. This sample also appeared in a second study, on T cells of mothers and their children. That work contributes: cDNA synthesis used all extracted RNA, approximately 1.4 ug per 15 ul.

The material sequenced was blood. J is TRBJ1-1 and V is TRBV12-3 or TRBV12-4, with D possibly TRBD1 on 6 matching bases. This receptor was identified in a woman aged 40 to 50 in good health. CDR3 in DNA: TGTGCCAGCAGTTTAAAGCTTTACACGACAGGCCCGAACACTGAAGCTTTCTTT. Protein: CASSLKLYTTGPNTEAFF.